Each of the 3 T cell receptor beta chains below was sequenced from the same sample in a study of OX40 agonist ivuxolimab in advanced cancers. Library creation used the immunoSEQ multiplex PCR assay. Here the immuneACCESS table is served through TCRdb, limited to in-frame sequences with V and J called. Missing clones are a known gap in these copies; in checked studies unresolved V genes cover under half, and the rest lacks a known reason. This sample lists 55,000 to 75,000 clones; about nine tenths were detected once. The ten largest account for 2% to 2.5% of the sample. Sequencing was performed on CD4+ or CD8+ T cells sorted from blood, taken in a trial of the OX40 agonist ivuxolimab. Every receptor here comes from an adult with an advanced solid tumor such as melanoma, head and neck, liver or kidney cancer.

The genes are TRBV2 and TRBJ2-1, with 7 bases matching TRBD2. The junction had 8 bases not matched to a gene; V was cut back by 6 bases and J by 9 bases. CDR1 and CDR2 (germline): SNHLY, FYNNEI. The CDR3 covers 13 residues. The CDR3 here is CASSSGLVREQFF. The CDR3 bases are TGTGCCAGCAGCTCAGGACTAGTCCGTGAGCAGTTCTTC.

The V call is TRBV28, the J call TRBJ2-7; D gene ambiguous. Germline-derived CDR1 and CDR2 are MDHEN and SYDVKM. V lost 1 base, J lost 7 bases, and 5 bases lay in between. CDR3 size: 11 residues. The CDR3, as DNA: TGTGCCAGCAGTTTATATGGGGAGCAGTACTTC. Encoded protein: CASSLYGEQYF.

The chain combines TRBV11-2 with TRBJ1-2; 10 bases fit TRBD1. Germline V gives CDR1 SGHAT, CDR2 FQNNGV. The CDR3 has 14 residues. After removal of 6 bases from V and 6 bases from J, the junction contained 7 bases not matched to a gene. The CDR3 sequence is CASRIQTGGHGYTF. CDR3 nucleotides: TGTGCCAGCAGGATCCAGACAGGGGGCCATGGCTACACCTTC.